Here is one T cell receptor beta chain with its context. Those enrolled, adults aged roughly 18 to 90 years, came from 20 to 25 US areas. The CDR3 has 13 amino acids. Germline lookup yields CDR1 SGHTA and CDR2 FQGNSA. V lost 1 base and J lost 7, with 10 bases in between. The sample belongs to a study of blood T cell repertoires in COVID-19. Generated by immunoSEQ multiplex PCR, the TCRdb table keeps only in-frame clones and is missing some. The sample includes around 420,000 clones, 70% to 90% seen only once; the top ten take approximately 2.1%. The chain links TRBV7-2 to TRBJ1-2; maybe TRBD1 (5 bases). The sequencing sample was made of PBMCs or T cells enriched from blood (not recorded which). This receptor was obtained from a woman aged 40 to 55 with acute COVID-19. The CDR3 coding sequence is TGTGCCAGCAGCTTAGGTGGCAGGGCTGGCTACACCTTC. It is translated as CASSLGGRAGYTF.